This T cell receptor (beta chain) appears in the sequencing data of a study of breast tumors, draining lymph nodes, adjacent tissues. TCRdb re-called the multiplex PCR reads with MiXCR, one entry per CDR3 protein. The data hold about 63,000 distinct CDR3 sequences, with approximately 54% observed a single time. The length of the CDR3 is 15 residues. J gave up 6 bases and V 4 bases, and 7 bases lay outside the gene matches. The germline CDR1 and CDR2 sequences are SGDLS and YYNGEE. The sequenced sample consisted of breast tumor tissue. This clonotype originated in a female donor with breast cancer. Some clones in this sample may be carry-over from other donors' samples. V and J are TRBV9 and TRBJ1-4; 9 bases match TRBD1. The DNA of the CDR3 is TGTGCCAGCAGCCCAGGGACAGGGCGTCATGAAAAACTGTTTTTT. This codes for CASSPGTGRHEKLFF.